A single sample is the source of the 13 T cell receptor beta chains below, sequenced in a study of T cell responses to AZD1222 COVID-19 vaccine (dated by TCRdb to the early 2020s). Read against the paper, the sample's time point label means: about 28 days (+/-7) after the second vaccine dose. Preparation of the library involved the immunoSEQ multiplex PCR assay. This immuneACCESS table, as held by TCRdb, lists in-frame sequences with V and J called but not all clones. Of the missing ones, under half trace to an unresolved V gene in checked studies; the others have no known cause. This sample holds about 180,000 clones; more than 75% were observed only once. The top ten clones comprise 25% to 30% of the sample. The sample was peripheral blood, taken 28 days after the second AZD1222 dose. These receptors were obtained from an adult who received the AZD1222 COVID-19 vaccine.

The rearrangement joins TRBV28 to TRBJ2-1; TRBD2 matches at 10 bases. The V gene end was trimmed by 5 bases and the J gene end by 5 bases; junction bases not matched to a gene: 12. Germline V gene sequence: CDR1 MDHEN, CDR2 SYDVKM. The CDR3 covers 17 residues. The CDR3: CASSPAQASGSHNEQFF. The CDR3 region has the DNA TGTGCCAGCAGTCCCGCTCAGGCTAGCGGGAGTCACAATGAGCAGTTCTTC.

This clone has a handful of counts. This chain links TRBV5-1 with TRBJ1-5; D gene ambiguous. The CDR3 sequence is 15 residues long. Trimming took off 4 bases at V and 6 bases at J, with 17 bases between the two ends. CDR1 and CDR2 from the germline V gene are SGHRS and YFSETQ. CDR3 sequence (DNA): TGCGCCAGCAGCCAAGCGGGAACATCAGGTCAGCCCCAGCATTTT. This sequence encodes CASSQAGTSGQPQHF.

The rearrangement uses TRBV7-2 and TRBJ2-7; 14 positions agree with TRBD2. The V gene's germline CDR1 is SGHTA and CDR2 FQGNSA. The CDR3 consists of 17 residues. The trim removed 1 base at V and 3 bases at J, leaving 5 bases unmatched. The DNA for the CDR3 is TGTGCCAGCAGCTTAGGAGGGACTAGCGGGAGAGTCTACGAGCAGTACTTC. Translated: CASSLGGTSGRVYEQYF.

The J gene is TRBJ2-2, the V gene TRBV10-3, with D uncertain. V lost 2 bases to trimming and J lost 5 bases, with 9 bases between them. The germline V gene encodes CDR1 ENHRY and CDR2 SYGVKD. The CDR3 is 14 amino acids. CDR3 DNA: TGTGCCATCAGTGAGGGGGTTGGGACCGGGGAGCTGTTTTTT. Translated, it gives CAISEGVGTGELFF.

V usage is TRBV10-3 and J usage is TRBJ1-5, with TRBD1 as a possible D gene (6 bases). The CDR3 sequence is 13 residues long. Germline V gene data show CDR1 as ENHRY and CDR2 as SYGVKD. With 7 bases removed from V and 2 bases from J, the gap between germline ends came to 9 bases. CDR3: CAITPGGNQPQHF. CDR3 nucleotide sequence: TGTGCCATCACTCCAGGGGGCAATCAGCCCCAGCATTTT.

The table lists this clone with a count of one. The rearrangement joins TRBV28 to TRBJ2-5; the D gene is possibly TRBD2 (5 bases). V was trimmed by 3 bases and J by 2 bases, leaving 10 bases between them. From germline, CDR1 is MDHEN and CDR2 SYDVKM. The CDR3 has 14 residues. The CDR3 nucleotides are TGTGCCAGCAGTTTGGTCGGGGAACAAGAGACCCAGTACTTC. It translates to CASSLVGEQETQYF.

The CDR3 loop reads CASSTTRQETQYF. The CDR3 region has the DNA TGTGCCAGTAGTACTACGAGGCAAGAGACCCAGTACTTC. The rearrangement uses TRBV19 and TRBJ2-5, with unresolved D. This CDR3 comprises 13 residues. Looked up from germline, CDR1 is LNHDA and CDR2 is SQIVND (reference sequence). Trimming took off 4 bases at V and 2 bases at J, with 8 bases between the two ends.

V is TRBV7-2 and J is TRBJ2-1; D is possibly TRBD1 (6 bases). Germline V gene lookup returns CDR1 SGHTA and CDR2 FQGNSA. V lost 5 bases to trimming and J lost 2 bases, with 13 bases between them. The CDR3 extends over 15 amino acids. The CDR3 nucleotides read TGTGCCAGCAGCCCCGAGACAGGAACCTACAATGAGCAGTTCTTC. Residues: CASSPETGTYNEQFF.

The chain has TRBV7-2 and TRBJ2-5; 11 nucleotides agree with TRBD2. V was clipped by 3 bases and J by 4 bases; unmatched bases: 7. In germline, CDR1 is SGHTA, CDR2 FQGNSA. CDR3 length: 16 residues. The CDR3 region has the DNA TGTGCCAGCAGCTTGAGGTCTAGCGGGGGGAGAGAGACCCAGTACTTC. It codes for CASSLRSSGGRETQYF.

The genes are TRBV6-2 or TRBV6-3 and TRBJ2-1; perhaps TRBD1 as D (5 bases). The CDR3 runs to 14 residues. With 2 bases removed from V and 6 bases from J, the gap between germline ends came to 11 bases. The germline V gene has CDR1 MNHEY and CDR2 SVGEGT. Here the CDR3 DNA reads TGTGCCAGCAGTTACAACGACAGACCCAATGAGCAGTTCTTC. Translating gives CASSYNDRPNEQFF.

The count of this clone is one. The V and J genes are TRBV11-3 and TRBJ2-7; D is uncertain. Deletions cut 3 bases from V and 0 bases from J, with 6 bases between. From germline, CDR1 is SGHNT and CDR2 YENEEA. This CDR3 is built from 13 residues. CDR3: CASSLGFSYEQYF. DNA for the CDR3: TGTGCCAGCAGCTTGGGGTTCTCCTACGAGCAGTACTTC.

J is TRBJ2-5 and V is TRBV24-1; D is perhaps TRBD2 (6 bases). Germline CDR1 and CDR2: KGHDR and SFDVKD. Trimming pared 0 bases from V and 3 bases from J, leaving 10 bases between. This CDR3 region has 15 residues. The DNA of the CDR3 is TGTGCCACCAGTGATTTGCCGGGAGCAGAAGAGACCCAGTACTTC. This encodes CATSDLPGAEETQYF.

This clone appeared a few times. This rearrangement joins TRBV27 to TRBJ1-5, with 7 bases identical to TRBD1. The germline gives CDR1 MNHEY, CDR2 SMNVEV (reference sequence). This CDR3 is 17 amino acids long. J was trimmed by 1 base and V by 4 bases; bases with no gene match: 10. The chain's CDR3 is CASSSRQGRESNQPQHF. The CDR3 DNA sequence: TGTGCCAGCAGTTCTCGACAGGGCCGGGAGAGCAATCAGCCCCAGCATTTT.